This TCR beta chain stems from a study of blood T cell repertoires in COVID-19. Assay used: immunoSEQ multiplex PCR; TCRdb lists only in-frame clones, some missing. The table lists approximately 430,000 clones, around 86% of them singletons. Germline CDR1 is SGHNT and CDR2 is YENEEA. CDR3 size: 13 residues. The V end lost 5 bases, the J end lost 6 bases, and 11 bases lay between the germline ends. The chain links TRBV11-3 to TRBJ2-1; possibly TRBD2 for D (6 bases). Sequenced sample: peripheral blood. This TCR derives from a young woman with active or convalescent COVID-19. The CDR3 protein is CASSGGGPNEQFF. The CDR3 coding sequence is TGTGCCAGCAGCGGGGGAGGACCCAATGAGCAGTTCTTC.